Below, 30 T cell receptor beta chains from the same sample are listed, as sequenced in a study of CD8 T cells in Susac syndrome. RNA was extracted with the RNeasy kit, and a quantity of roughly 0.45 to 1 ug was reverse transcribed using random hexamers. In TCRdb, the immunoSEQ multiplex PCR reads were re-called with MiXCR into one record per CDR3 protein. The sample has about 190,000 distinct CDR3 sequences; 95% are singletons. The sequencing sample was made of CD8+ T cells from PBMCs. The receptors were sampled from a human donor with Susac syndrome.

This rearrangement joins TRBV20-1 to TRBJ2-3; D may be TRBD1 (5 bases). The CDR3 is 17 amino acids. V was pared by 3 bases and J by 6 bases, with 25 bases between. The germline V gene encodes CDR1 DFQATT and CDR2 SNEGSKA (reference sequence). The CDR3 spells CSASLGQALGDFDTQYF. CDR3 nucleotide sequence: TGCAGTGCTAGTTTGGGGCAGGCGCTTGGGGATTTTGATACGCAGTATTTT.

The chain employs TRBV5-1 and TRBJ1-1, with D unresolved. This CDR3 spans 14 amino acids. Germline assignment: CDR1 SGHRS and CDR2 YFSETQ. Trimming left V 6 bases short and J 2 bases short, with 14 bases between. The CDR3 DNA sequence: TGCGCCAGCAAGGAGGGCAGCTCCAACACTGAAGCTTTCTTT. Translation gives CASKEGSSNTEAFF.

The chain uses TRBV5-1 and TRBJ2-5; TRBD2 is a possible D gene (7 bases). Germline V gene sequence: CDR1 SGHRS, CDR2 YFSETQ. Trimming shortened V by 4 bases and J by 2 bases, and 15 bases separated the two germline ends. This CDR3 has 15 amino acids. The CDR3 loop is CASSAVGGPQETQYF. DNA of the CDR3: TGCGCCAGCAGCGCAGTGGGGGGGCCTCAAGAGACCCAGTACTTC.

The chain combines TRBV7-6 with TRBJ2-5, with TRBD1 identical over 7 bases. Per the germline V gene, CDR1 is SGHVS and CDR2 is FNYEAQ. The CDR3 is 15 amino acids. V dropped 5 bases and J dropped 1; count of bases not matched to a gene: 7. CDR3 sequence (DNA): TGTGCCAGCAGCCCGACCCGGGACAGCCAAGAGACCCAGTACTTC. Amino acid sequence: CASSPTRDSQETQYF.

CDR3 DNA sequence: TGTGCCAGCTCACCACCAGCAGCGGTCGAGCAGTTCTTC. It encodes CASSPPAAVEQFF. V and J are TRBV18 and TRBJ2-1; perhaps TRBD2 as D (5 bases). The CDR3 runs to 13 residues. Trimming took off 0 bases at V and 10 bases at J, with 10 bases between the two ends. Per the germline V gene, CDR1 is KGHSH and CDR2 is LQKENI.

Only one count was recorded for this clonotype. This chain links TRBV30 with TRBJ2-5; no reliable D call. This CDR3 is built from 15 residues. Germline lookup yields CDR1 GTSNPN and CDR2 SVGIG (reference sequence). V lost 0 bases and J 1 base, leaving 12 bases between the germline ends. The CDR3 DNA reads TGTGCCTGGAGTGTACCGGGCCGCCTCCAAGAGACCCAGTACTTC. Residues: CAWSVPGRLQETQYF.

The chain links TRBV15 to TRBJ2-1, with 7 bases fitting TRBD1. The CDR3 covers 15 residues. The V segment lost 0 bases and the J segment 5 bases; nucleotides outside the gene matches: 4. From germline, CDR1 is LNHNV and CDR2 YYDKDF (reference sequence). The CDR3 region has the DNA TGTGCCACCAGCAGAGAAGGGGGCTTCAACAATGAGCAGTTCTTC. Translating gives CATSREGGFNNEQFF.

The genes are TRBV13 and TRBJ2-7, with unresolved D. The CDR3 runs 14 residues. The V gene's germline CDR1 is PRHDT and CDR2 FYEKMQ (reference sequence). Between the trimmed V and J ends, which lost 3 bases and 0 bases, there was a span of 9 bases. In nucleotides, the CDR3 is TGTGCCAGCAGCTTTAACGGTCCCTCCTACGAGCAGTACTTC. The encoded protein is CASSFNGPSYEQYF.

The chain recombines TRBV5-6 with TRBJ2-7; tentative D call: TRBD1 (6 bases). The germline CDR1 and CDR2 sequences are SGHDT and YYEEEE. The CDR3 sequence is 11 residues long. V lost 7 bases to trimming and J lost 8 bases, with 13 bases between them. The DNA for the CDR3 is TGTGCCAGCGGAAGTGGACAGCAGCAGTACTTC. Protein: CASGSGQQQYF.

The chain is built from TRBV5-1 and TRBJ1-2, with D tentatively TRBD1 (5 bases). The CDR3 has 14 residues. Germline V gives CDR1 SGHRS, CDR2 YFSETQ. Trimming took 0 bases from V and 5 from J, leaving 11 bases between them. In DNA form, the CDR3 reads TGCGCCAGCAGCTTGGATGAAGGGGCATATGGCTACACCTTC. Protein product: CASSLDEGAYGYTF.

The rearrangement links TRBV10-3 to TRBJ2-2; TRBD2 agrees at 7 bases. The CDR3 consists of 14 residues. In germline, CDR1 is ENHRY, CDR2 SYGVKD. Losses at the gene ends were 6 bases for V and 3 bases for J; bases not matched to a gene: 4. CDR3 nucleotide sequence: TGTGCCATCAGGGGGGGGTTGGACACCGGGGAGCTGTTTTTT. Translation: CAIRGGLDTGELFF.

The chain combines TRBV11-1 with TRBJ2-3; D perhaps matches TRBD2 (5 bases). This CDR3 region has 15 residues. The germline V and J ends were trimmed by 5 bases and 0 bases, with 12 bases remaining between them. Per the germline V gene, CDR1 is SGHAT and CDR2 is FQDESV (reference sequence). CDR3 bases: TGTGCCAGCAGCCCCCTGACGGGGAGCACAGATACGCAGTATTTT. It yields the protein CASSPLTGSTDTQYF.

CDR3 protein: CASSLGDQLLAQYF. CDR3 nucleotides: TGTGCCAGCAGCTTGGGGGACCAGCTTTTGGCCCAGTACTTC. V and J are TRBV5-6 and TRBJ2-5; D may correspond to TRBD1 or TRBD2 (5 bases each). V lost 0 bases and J 9 bases, leaving 15 bases between the germline ends. Per germline, CDR1 SGHDT and CDR2 YYEEEE. CDR3 length: 14 amino acids.

The V and J genes are TRBV3-1 and TRBJ1-1; TRBD1 aligns across 8 bases. The CDR3 covers 13 residues. The germline CDR1 and CDR2 sequences are LGHDT and YNNKEL (reference sequence). With 8 bases clipped from V and 4 bases from J, the junction kept 6 bases outside the gene matches. The CDR3 reads CASGTGGITEAFF. CDR3 in DNA: TGTGCCAGCGGAACAGGGGGGATCACTGAAGCTTTCTTT.

This chain links TRBV7-9 with TRBJ2-7; D gene uncertain. The germline gives CDR1 SEHNR, CDR2 FQNEAQ (reference sequence). The CDR3 is 13 amino acids. The V and J ends lost 2 bases and 5 bases respectively, with 10 bases between them. The CDR3 DNA sequence: TGTGCCAGCAGCTTATTCCCGGAACACGAGCAGTACTTC. It specifies CASSLFPEHEQYF.

This sequence joins TRBV20-1 and TRBJ2-5, with 7 bases aligning to TRBD1. V lost 5 bases and J lost 1; bases outside the gene matches: 4. The germline V gene has CDR1 DFQATT and CDR2 SNEGSKA (reference sequence). CDR3 size: 13 residues. The CDR3 DNA is TGCAGTGCTCCCCGACAGGGCCAAGAGACCCAGTACTTC. This codes for CSAPRQGQETQYF.

This chain joins TRBV11-2 and TRBJ1-5; unclear D gene. This CDR3 spans 13 amino acids. V was clipped by 5 bases and J by 6 bases, with 11 bases between them. Germline V gene data show CDR1 as SGHAT and CDR2 as FQNNGV. CDR3 DNA sequence: TGTGCCAGCAGCGAAACGGGAGGTCAGCCCCAGCATTTT. It encodes CASSETGGQPQHF.

This clonotype was detected once. The chain carries TRBV29-1 and TRBJ2-1; TRBD1 matches 9 bases. From germline, CDR1 is SQVTM and CDR2 ANQGSEA. J was trimmed by 8 bases and V by 1 base; bases with no gene match: 12. This CDR3 is built from 16 residues. The CDR3 protein is CSVEGGGQGSWDEQFF. The CDR3, as DNA: TGCAGCGTTGAAGGCGGGGGACAGGGAAGCTGGGATGAGCAGTTCTTC.

This chain uses TRBV28 with TRBJ2-2; no definite D call. V gave up 7 bases and J gave up 6 bases, with 9 bases separating them. Germline loops: CDR1 MDHEN, CDR2 SYDVKM. This CDR3 spans 12 amino acids. The CDR3 DNA reads TGTGCCAGCAAAATACAGTCCGGGGAGCTGTTTTTT. Its protein product is CASKIQSGELFF.

V is TRBV13 and J is TRBJ2-3, with D possibly being TRBD1 (5 bases). In germline, CDR1 is PRHDT, CDR2 FYEKMQ (reference sequence). This CDR3 is built from 15 residues. V was clipped by 2 bases and J by 2 bases, with 11 bases between them. Written as DNA, the CDR3 is TGTGCCAGCAGCTTAAGGGGTGTTCTCACAGATACGCAGTATTTT. Encoded protein: CASSLRGVLTDTQYF.

The chain links TRBV2 to TRBJ1-5; the D is unclear. The CDR3 spans 17 residues. Germline CDR1 and CDR2: SNHLY and FYNNEI. Trimming removed 4 bases at V and 0 bases at J, with 16 bases between. This CDR3 is CASSAQVGSSSNQPQHF. As DNA, the CDR3 is TGTGCCAGCAGTGCGCAGGTCGGGTCCTCTAGCAATCAGCCCCAGCATTTT.

The genes are TRBV7-8 and TRBJ2-1; TRBD2 aligns across 11 bases. The germline CDR1 and CDR2 sequences are SGHVS and FQNEAQ. The CDR3 sequence is 13 residues long. Trimming took 4 bases from V and 10 from J; bases not matched to a gene: 3. CDR3 nucleotides: TGTGCCAGCAGCTCTAGACTAGCGGGAGAGCAGTTCTTC. This gives the protein CASSSRLAGEQFF.

The rearrangement joins TRBV11-2 to TRBJ2-1; 7 bases fit TRBD1. The V segment lost 0 bases and the J segment 5 bases; nucleotides outside the gene matches: 7. Germline assignment: CDR1 SGHAT and CDR2 FQNNGV. This CDR3 has 16 residues. DNA for the CDR3: TGTGCCAGCAGCTTAGATGAGGGGGCCGAGGACAATGAGCAGTTCTTC. Its translation: CASSLDEGAEDNEQFF. Full variable domain (remainder filled in from reference TRBV11-2 and TRBJ2-1): EAGVAQSPRYKIIEKRQSVAFWCNPISGHATLYWYQQILGQGPKLLIQFQNNGVVDDSQLPKDRFSAERLKGVDSTLKIQPAKLEDSAVYLCASSLDEGAEDNEQFFGPGTRLTVL.

This chain connects TRBV9 to TRBJ2-1; 10 bases map to TRBD2. Germline V gene lookup returns CDR1 SGDLS and CDR2 YYNGEE. V shed 4 bases and J 6 bases; nucleotides not matched to a gene: 7. CDR3 length: 15 residues. In DNA form, the CDR3 reads TGTGCCAGCAGCTCGCCGGGACTAGCGCCCAATGAGCAGTTCTTC. Protein product: CASSSPGLAPNEQFF.

The rearrangement joins TRBV29-1 to TRBJ1-2; 8 bases fit TRBD1. This CDR3 has 13 amino acids. V was clipped by 7 bases and J by 0 bases; unmatched bases: 4. Germline lookup yields CDR1 SQVTM and CDR2 ANQGSEA. The CDR3 DNA sequence: TGCAGCGCTCCGGGACAGGCTAACTATGGCTACACCTTC. This gives the protein CSAPGQANYGYTF.

The chain links TRBV18 to TRBJ2-7; 9 bases line up with TRBD1. With 2 bases clipped from V and 5 bases from J, the junction kept 10 bases outside the gene matches. The length of the CDR3 is 16 residues. Germline V gene lookup returns CDR1 KGHSH and CDR2 LQKENI. The CDR3 DNA reads as TGTGCCAGCTCACCAACCTCCGGGACAGGGCCCCACGAGCAGTACTTC. It specifies CASSPTSGTGPHEQYF.

The genes are TRBV5-4 and TRBJ1-4; TRBD1 agrees at 10 bases. The length of the CDR3 is 15 residues. Per germline, CDR1 SGHNT and CDR2 YYREEE (reference sequence). Germline trimming cut 4 bases from V and 5 bases from J; bases unmatched to any gene: 5. In DNA, the CDR3 is TGTGCCAGCAGCGACGGGACAGGGGCGAATGAAAAACTGTTTTTT. This gives the protein CASSDGTGANEKLFF.

V is TRBV28 and J is TRBJ2-7, with unresolved D. CDR1 and CDR2 (germline): MDHEN, SYDVKM. The CDR3 covers 15 residues. The V gene lost 6 bases and the J gene lost 5 bases, with 20 bases spanning the gap. The CDR3 region is CASSIGQNYFHEQYF. The CDR3 bases are TGTGCCAGCAGCATAGGTCAAAACTATTTCCACGAGCAGTACTTC. The whole variable domain, remainder taken from reference TRBV28 and TRBJ2-7, is DVKVTQSSRYLVKRTGEKVFLECVQDMDHENMFWYRQDPGLGLRLIYFSYDVKMKEKGDIPEGYSVSREKKERFSLILESASTNQTSMYLCASSIGQNYFHEQYFGPGTRLTVT.

This clonotype has a single count. The J gene is TRBJ1-3, the V gene TRBV2, with D hard to call. CDR1 is SNHLY, CDR2 FYNNEI, per germline. Between the trimmed V and J ends, which lost 3 bases and 7 bases, there was a span of 16 bases. This CDR3 has 15 amino acids. CDR3 in amino acids: CASSEDSWHRNTIYF. The CDR3 DNA follows: TGTGCCAGCAGTGAGGATAGTTGGCATCGGAACACCATATATTTT.

In nucleotides, the CDR3 is TGTGCCAGCAGCCACGGCACTACGGGAACAGATACGCAGTATTTT. The encoded protein is CASSHGTTGTDTQYF. V usage is TRBV3-1 and J usage is TRBJ2-3, with D tentatively TRBD2 (5 bases). CDR1 and CDR2 (germline): LGHDT, YNNKEL (reference sequence). With 3 bases removed from V and 3 bases from J, the gap between germline ends came to 13 bases. The CDR3 totals 15 residues.